The clone carrying this T cell receptor (beta chain) was observed a handful of times. What it recognizes is unknown. The data derive from a study of CD8+CD57+ T cells in acquired aplastic anemia. Germline V CDR1 and CDR2: MNHEY, SVGEGT. The CDR3 runs to 18 residues. V was pared by 2 bases and J by 0 bases, with 9 bases of the junction left unmatched. Overall study findings and caveats: The CD8+ Simpson's diversity of patients and controls was not significantly different.

Genomic DNA provided the template from which TCR beta VDJ and CDR3 profiles were obtained. TCRdb reanalysed the reads using MiXCR and keeps one entry per CDR3 protein. The table lists tens of thousands of distinct CDR3 sequences, roughly 54% of them singletons. This chain uses TRBV6-2 or TRBV6-3 with TRBJ2-1; 8 bases fit TRBD2. Sequences were obtained from sorted CD4+, CD8+, or CD8+CD57+ T cells (not recorded which) from PBMCs. This TCR was recovered from a human donor in good health, serving as a control. CDR3 sequence: CASSYATSGISSYNEQFF. In DNA, the CDR3 is TGTGCCAGCAGTTACGCTACTAGCGGAATTAGCTCCTACAATGAGCAGTTCTTC.